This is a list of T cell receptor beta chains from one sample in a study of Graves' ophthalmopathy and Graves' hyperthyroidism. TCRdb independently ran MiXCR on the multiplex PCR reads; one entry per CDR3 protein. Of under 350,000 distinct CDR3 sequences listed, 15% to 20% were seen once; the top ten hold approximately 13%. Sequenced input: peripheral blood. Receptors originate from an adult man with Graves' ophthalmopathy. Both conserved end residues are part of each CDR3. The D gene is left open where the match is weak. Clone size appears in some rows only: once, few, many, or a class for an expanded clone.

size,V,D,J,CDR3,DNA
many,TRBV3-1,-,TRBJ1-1,CASSQDVIQERYTEAFF,TGTGCCAGCAGCCAAGATGTCATACAGGAGAGATACACTGAAGCTTTCTTT
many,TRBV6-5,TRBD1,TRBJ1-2,CASRGRTGGDYGYTF,TGTGCCAGCAGGGGTCGGACAGGGGGCGACTATGGCTACACCTTC
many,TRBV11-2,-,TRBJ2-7,CASSLSGRPPPYEQYF,TGTGCCAGCAGCTTATCTGGCAGGCCCCCCCCCTACGAGCAGTACTTC
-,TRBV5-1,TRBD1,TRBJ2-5,CASSLQGARETQYF,TGCGCCAGCAGCCTACAGGGGGCGAGGGAGACCCAGTACTTC
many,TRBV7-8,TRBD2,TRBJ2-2,CASSLWFGGTSGSGELFF,TGTGCCAGCAGCTTATGGTTCGGCGGGACTAGCGGGTCTGGGGAGCTGTTTTTT
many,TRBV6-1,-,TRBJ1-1,CASSEHSNTEAFF,TGTGCCAGCAGTGAACACTCGAACACTGAAGCTTTCTTT
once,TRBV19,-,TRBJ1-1,CASWGGGENTEAFF,TGTGCCAGTTGGGGGGGAGGAGAAAACACTGAAGCTTTCTTT
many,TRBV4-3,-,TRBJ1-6,CASSQAGVGTNSPLHF,TGCGCCAGCAGCCAAGCAGGGGTAGGCACAAATTCACCCCTCCACTTT
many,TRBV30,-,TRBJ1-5,CAWSVRGRGLPSNQPQHF,TGTGCCTGGAGTGTACGCGGCAGAGGGCTCCCTAGCAATCAGCCCCAGCATTTT
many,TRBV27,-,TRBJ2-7,CASRDQYGTADEQYF,TGTGCCAGCAGAGACCAGTACGGGACCGCCGACGAGCAGTACTTC
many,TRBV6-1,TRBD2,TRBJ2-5,CASSGLGLAGVLRETQYF,TGTGCCAGCAGTGGGTTGGGACTAGCGGGGGTCCTAAGGGAGACCCAGTACTTC
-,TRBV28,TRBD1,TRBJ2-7,CASSDRVVEQYF,TGTGCCAGCAGTGACAGGGTAGTCGAGCAGTACTTC
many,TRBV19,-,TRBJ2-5,CASTPGDGNQETQYF,TGTGCCAGTACTCCCGGGGACGGAAACCAAGAGACCCAGTACTTC
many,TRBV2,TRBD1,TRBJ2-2,CASSPTGYRNTGELFF,TGTGCCAGCAGCCCGACAGGGTATCGGAACACCGGGGAGCTGTTTTTT
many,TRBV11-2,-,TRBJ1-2,CASSLGGIYGYTF,TGTGCCAGCAGCTTAGGGGGAATCTATGGCTACACCTTC